These T cell receptor beta chains were read from a single sample in a study of blood T cell repertoires in COVID-19. This table comes from immunoSEQ multiplex PCR, and its TCRdb copy is limited to in-frame clones, with some not included. The table shows about 70,000 clones, with around 75% occurring only once. Sequencing was performed on peripheral blood. The receptors come from a man between 65 and 85 years old with acute or convalescent COVID-19. The CDR3 runs from the conserved cysteine through the conserved F or W. D genes are given only for firm matches. Size is omitted from some rows. Given values are once, few, many or a class for expanded clones.

TRBV25-1	TRBD1	TRBJ1-1	.	CASSERRTGTEAFF	TGTGCCAGCAGTGAAAGGAGGACAGGGACAGAAGCTTTCTTT
TRBV3-1/TRBV3-2	.	TRBJ2-1	.	CASSQGLLGEQFF	TGTGCCAGCAGCCAAGGGTTGCTCGGTGAGCAGTTCTTC
TRBV28	.	TRBJ1-5	few	CASSLRQGHQPQHF	TGTGCCAGCAGTTTAAGGCAGGGTCATCAGCCCCAGCATTTT
TRBV19	TRBD1	TRBJ1-4	few	CASRRGQATNEKLFF	TGTGCCAGTAGACGGGGACAGGCCACTAATGAAAAACTGTTTTTT
TRBV7-3	.	TRBJ2-1	once	CASSSPWSNEQFF	TGTGCCAGCAGCTCCCCCTGGAGCAATGAGCAGTTCTTC
TRBV28	.	TRBJ1-2	.	CASTDTYGYTF	TGTGCCAGCACAGACACCTATGGCTACACCTTC
TRBV6-4	TRBD2	TRBJ2-3	.	CASSDSLAGSTDTQYF	TGTGCCAGCAGTGACTCCCTAGCGGGCAGCACAGATACGCAGTATTTT
TRBV7-9	.	TRBJ1-3	.	CASSLGALNTIYF	TGTGCCAGCAGCTTGGGGGCGTTGAACACCATATATTTT
TRBV24-1	TRBD2	TRBJ2-3	few	CATGLAASTDTQYF	TGTGCCACCGGACTAGCGGCTAGCACAGATACGCAGTATTTT
TRBV28	.	TRBJ1-2	.	CAVSSGYTF	TGTGCCGTTTCGAGTGGCTACACCTTC
TRBV5-8	TRBD1	TRBJ1-1	.	CASSPDRGRGTEAFF	TGTGCCAGCAGCCCCGACAGGGGGCGGGGCACTGAAGCTTTCTTT
TRBV19	TRBD2	TRBJ2-3	.	CASSPPAGAIDTQYF	TGTGCCAGTAGTCCCCCAGCGGGAGCGATAGATACGCAGTATTTT
TRBV5-1	TRBD1	TRBJ2-7	.	CASSSGQGFEQYF	TGCGCCAGCAGCTCGGGACAGGGTTTTGAGCAGTACTTC
TRBV29-1	.	TRBJ1-2	.	CSGELRGANYGYTF	TGCAGCGGGGAGCTCAGGGGAGCTAACTATGGCTACACCTTC
TRBV2	TRBD2	TRBJ2-1	.	CAQKAGGLNEQFF	TGTGCCCAGAAAGCGGGAGGTCTCAATGAGCAGTTCTTC
TRBV11-2	TRBD1	TRBJ2-7	few	CASSSTTGSYEQYF	TGTGCCAGCAGCTCAACGACAGGGAGCTACGAGCAGTACTTC
TRBV18	.	TRBJ1-4	.	CASSPPAGRGPATNEKLFF	TGTGCCAGCTCACCACCGGCCGGCAGGGGCCCTGCAACTAATGAAAAACTGTTTTTT
TRBV27	TRBD1	TRBJ1-4	.	CASSQLGQGNHGKLFF	TGTGCCAGCAGCCAACTGGGACAGGGGAATCATGGAAAACTGTTTTTT
TRBV11-3	.	TRBJ2-1	.	CASSTQGGHNEQFF	TGTGCCAGCAGCACCCAGGGGGGCCACAATGAGCAGTTCTTC
TRBV19	.	TRBJ2-2	.	CATMIQGRSGELFF	TGTGCCACTATGATACAGGGCCGATCCGGGGAGCTGTTTTTT
TRBV25-1	.	TRBJ2-3	many	CASSFGGLSADTQYF	TGTGCCAGCAGTTTCGGGGGGCTGAGCGCAGATACGCAGTATTTT
TRBV25-1	TRBD1	TRBJ2-1	few	CASKDRHEQFF	TGTGCCAGCAAGGACAGGCATGAGCAGTTCTTC
TRBV24-1	TRBD2	TRBJ2-2	.	CATSDFLSGRGTGELFF	TGTGCCACCAGTGATTTCCTGAGCGGGAGGGGTACCGGGGAGCTGTTTTTT
TRBV19	.	TRBJ2-7	.	CASSIAGGFSYEQYF	TGTGCCAGTAGTATAGCCGGAGGGTTCTCCTACGAGCAGTACTTC
TRBV3-1/TRBV3-2	.	TRBJ1-2	.	CASSHRDFNYGYTF	TGTGCCAGCAGCCACAGGGATTTTAACTATGGCTACACCTTC
TRBV5-1	TRBD1	TRBJ1-1	few	CASSKLTGDTEAFF	TGCGCCAGCAGCAAACTGACAGGGGACACTGAAGCTTTCTTT
TRBV28	TRBD1	TRBJ2-1	.	CASSITGTGGVNEQFF	TGTGCCAGCAGTATTACCGGGACAGGGGGCGTAAATGAGCAGTTCTTC
TRBV5-1	TRBD1	TRBJ2-5	.	CASSLAPQGAGETQYF	TGCGCCAGCAGCTTGGCGCCACAGGGGGCAGGGGAGACCCAGTACTTC
TRBV5-6	TRBD2	TRBJ2-7	.	CASSLELAGEDEQYF	TGTGCCAGCAGCTTGGAATTAGCGGGAGAGGACGAGCAGTACTTC
TRBV6-5	.	TRBJ1-2	.	CASNPAGFSRYGYTF	TGTGCCAGCAACCCCGCAGGGTTCTCTCGGTATGGCTACACCTTC
TRBV5-6	.	TRBJ1-1	.	CASSLGEGIDTEAFF	TGTGCCAGCAGCTTGGGCGAGGGAATCGACACTGAAGCTTTCTTT
TRBV18	.	TRBJ2-4	.	CASSLSRLDNIQYF	TGTGCCAGCTCACTCTCCCGGCTAGATAACATTCAGTACTTC
TRBV3-1/TRBV3-2	TRBD2	TRBJ2-3	.	CASSQRASGSGGTDTQYF	TGTGCCAGCAGCCAAAGGGCTAGCGGGAGCGGAGGCACAGATACGCAGTATTTT
TRBV19	.	TRBJ2-1	few	CASSIGFREQFF	TGTGCCAGTAGTATAGGGTTCAGGGAGCAGTTCTTC
TRBV15	.	TRBJ2-1	.	CATGARTQQFF	TGTGCCACCGGAGCGAGAACTCAGCAGTTCTTC
TRBV6-5	TRBD1	TRBJ1-6	.	CASSPSGQGNSPLHF	TGTGCCAGCAGTCCCTCCGGACAGGGGAATTCACCCCTCCACTTT
TRBV4-2	TRBD1	TRBJ2-2	few	CASSQGQGLGGELFF	TGTGCCAGCAGCCAAGGACAGGGCCTGGGCGGGGAGCTGTTTTTT
TRBV6-6	.	TRBJ1-5	.	CASQTGLVQPQHF	TGTGCCAGCCAGACAGGTCTTGTACAGCCCCAGCATTTT
TRBV9	.	TRBJ2-2	.	CASNEGESTGELFF	TGTGCCAGCAACGAGGGAGAGTCTACCGGGGAGCTGTTTTTT
TRBV4-1	.	TRBJ1-1	once	CASSLSFLNTEAFF	TGCGCCAGCAGCCTGAGCTTTCTGAACACTGAAGCTTTCTTT
TRBV28	TRBD1	TRBJ1-4	.	CASSQSTGGDPTNEKLFF	TGTGCCAGCAGTCAATCGACAGGGGGGGATCCAACTAATGAAAAACTGTTTTTT
TRBV9	.	TRBJ1-5	.	CASSQAGGHQPQHF	TGTGCCAGCAGCCAAGCCGGGGGGCATCAGCCCCAGCATTTT
TRBV6-2/TRBV6-3	.	TRBJ2-1	few	CASSRGMALNEQFF	TGTGCCAGCAGTCGAGGAATGGCCCTCAATGAGCAGTTCTTC
TRBV18	.	TRBJ2-3	.	CASSPPASTDTQYF	TGTGCCAGCTCACCACCGGCTAGCACAGATACGCAGTATTTT
TRBV28	.	TRBJ2-7	few	CASSLYAGLYEQYF	TGTGCCAGCAGTTTATATGCGGGACTCTACGAGCAGTACTTC